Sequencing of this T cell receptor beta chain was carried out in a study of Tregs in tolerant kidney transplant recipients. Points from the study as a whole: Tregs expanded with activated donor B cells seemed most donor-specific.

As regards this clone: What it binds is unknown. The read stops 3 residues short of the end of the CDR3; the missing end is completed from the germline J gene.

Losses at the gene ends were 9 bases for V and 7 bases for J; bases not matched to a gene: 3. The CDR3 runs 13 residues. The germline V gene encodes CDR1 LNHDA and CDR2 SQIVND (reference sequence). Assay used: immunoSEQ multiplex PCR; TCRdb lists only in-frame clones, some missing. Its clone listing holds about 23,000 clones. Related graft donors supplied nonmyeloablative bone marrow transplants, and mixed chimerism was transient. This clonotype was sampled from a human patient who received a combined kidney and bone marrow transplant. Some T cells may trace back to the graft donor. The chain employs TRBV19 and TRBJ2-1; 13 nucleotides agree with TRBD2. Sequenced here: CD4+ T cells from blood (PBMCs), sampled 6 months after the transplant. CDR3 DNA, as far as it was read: TGTGCCAGCCGGACTAGCGGGGGTAATGAG. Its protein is CASRTSGGNE. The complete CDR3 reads CASRTSGGNEQFF.